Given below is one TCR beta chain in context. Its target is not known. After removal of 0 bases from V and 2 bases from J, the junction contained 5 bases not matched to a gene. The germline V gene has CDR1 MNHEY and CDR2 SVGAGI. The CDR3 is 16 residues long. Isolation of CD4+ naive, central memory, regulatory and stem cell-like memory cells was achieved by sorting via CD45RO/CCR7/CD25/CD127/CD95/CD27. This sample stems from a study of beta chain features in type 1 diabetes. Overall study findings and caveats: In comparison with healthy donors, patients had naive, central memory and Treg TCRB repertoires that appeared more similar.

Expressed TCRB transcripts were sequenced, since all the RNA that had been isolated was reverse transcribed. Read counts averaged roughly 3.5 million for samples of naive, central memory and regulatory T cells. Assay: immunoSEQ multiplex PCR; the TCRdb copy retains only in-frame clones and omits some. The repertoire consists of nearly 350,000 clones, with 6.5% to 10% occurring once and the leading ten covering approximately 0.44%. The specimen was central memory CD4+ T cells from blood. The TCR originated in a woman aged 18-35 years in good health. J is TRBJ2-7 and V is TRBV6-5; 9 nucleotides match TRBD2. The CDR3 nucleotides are TGTGCCAGCAGTTACTCCCTAGCGGGAACGGCCTACGAGCAGTACTTC. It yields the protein CASSYSLAGTAYEQYF.